This record concerns one TCR beta chain sequence. The clone's antigen remains unknown. No quality values exist for individual bases; no much larger clone is one base distant. The record originates from a study of OX40 agonist ivuxolimab in advanced cancers. For context, the study as a whole: The costimulatory receptor OX40 (CD134) was targeted by ivuxolimab, a fully human IgG2 agonistic monoclonal antibody. Intravenous ivuxolimab was administered to patients every 2 weeks at six dose levels: 0.01, 0.1, 0.3, 1.5, 3 and 10 mg/kg. Of the approximately 53 patients in dose escalation, 19 had hepatocellular carcinoma, around 15 had melanoma, 9 had renal cell carcinoma and 9 had head and neck cancer. In the dose-escalation cohort, 82.7% of patients were male, and the mean age was roughly 60 years, with a range of about 23 to 90. Patients were allowed to have had prior anti-PD-1, anti-PD-L1 or anti-CTLA-4 therapy, and around two fifths of the dose-escalation patients had been treated with checkpoint inhibitors. Partial responses occurred in three dose-escalation patients: two with cutaneous melanoma and one with hepatocellular carcinoma. The purpose of peripheral TCRbeta sequencing was to test whether ivuxolimab changed TCR sequence diversity and led to clonal T-cell expansion. The paper covers the monotherapy dose-escalation part of the phase I ivuxolimab trial, which included N ≈ 52 patients. Study-wide conclusions, independent of this receptor: After ivuxolimab, CD8+ T cells had more expanded clones than CD4+ T cells on average. In partial responders in the 0.1-3.0 mg/kg groups, normalized peripheral clonal expansion was found to be among the lowest, especially among CD8+ T cells. At doses of 0.1 to 3.0 mg/kg, clonal expansion of both CD4+ and CD8+ blood T cells was observed from baseline to week 6. Low levels of normalized T-cell clonal expansion were also seen in some patients who did not respond. Antigen specificity was not determined for the clonally expanded peripheral T cells.

The trial excluded patients who had a history of autoimmune disease or who were on systemic immunosuppression. Peripheral blood for TCR sequencing was collected from all dose cohorts at baseline, on cycle 4 day 1, and on cycle 7 day 1. Samples came from an open-label, multicenter, first-in-human phase I dose-escalation trial of ivuxolimab. Adults with locally advanced or metastatic melanoma, renal cell, hepatocellular, or head and neck squamous cell carcinoma were enrolled in the trial. Before TCR sequencing, CD4+ T cells and CD8+ T cells from peripheral blood were sorted into separate populations. The CDR3 starts with the cysteine, ends with the phenylalanine, and has 11 residues. CDR3 DNA only is kept here, 33 bases in frame from base 1. The junction carries 8 bases between V and J, which are trimmed by 5 bases and 6 bases respectively. From the germline V gene, CDR1 is SGHAT and CDR2 is FQNNGV.

For sequencing of the TCRbeta CDR3 region, genomic DNA was extracted from the sorted cells. The immunoSEQ Assay was used to sequence the TCRbeta CDR3 regions. TCRdb mirrors the immuneACCESS table, restricted to in-frame sequences. Some clones are absent from its copies; in checked studies, under half trace to an unresolved V gene, and the reason for the others is unknown. This sample lists about 70,000 clones; approximately 89% were detected once. The top ten constitute 1% to 1.2% of the sample. The origin of this receptor is an adult with an advanced solid tumor such as melanoma, head and neck, liver or kidney cancer. Rearrangement joined TRBV11-2 to TRBJ2-7; too little of a D gene remains to name it. The sequencing here drew on CD4+ or CD8+ T cells sorted from blood, taken in a trial of the OX40 agonist ivuxolimab. In nucleotide form, the sequence is TGTGCCAGCAGCCCCTCCATCGAGCAGTACTTC. The encoded protein is CASSPSIEQYF.